Each of the 27 T cell receptor beta chains below was sequenced from the same sample in a study of cytomegalovirus exposure and HLA in healthy donors. PCR used 60 Vbeta primers and 13 Jbeta primers. Generated by immunoSEQ multiplex PCR, the TCRdb table keeps only in-frame clones and is missing some. The profile shows more than 140,000 clones, over 70% of them singletons. Material for sequencing was PBMCs. Receptors originate from a man aged 30 to 45 in good health and CMV-seropositive.

The rearrangement joins TRBV10-3 to TRBJ2-5, with a possible D match to TRBD2 (7 bases). The CDR3 spans 14 residues. V lost 2 bases and J lost 6, with 13 bases in between. Germline V gene sequence: CDR1 ENHRY, CDR2 SYGVKD. CDR3 DNA sequence: TGTGCCATCAGTGAGACTCCGGGGGGCCAGACCCAGTACTTC. Translating gives CAISETPGGQTQYF.

Of note for this clone: Relative to the germline gene, one junction end is altered; a read error may explain this. This sample also contains other DNA sequences that code for the same CDR3. The chain combines TRBV20-1 with TRBJ2-3, with D hard to call. The length of the CDR3 is 11 residues. Germline V lookup: CDR1 DFQATT, CDR2 SNEGSKA (reference sequence). The CDR3 reads CSASSTDTQYF. CDR3 DNA sequence: TGCAGTGCTAGTAGCACGGATACGCAGTATTTT.

J is TRBJ2-1 and V is TRBV5-4; 9 nucleotides match TRBD2. The CDR3 is made up of 15 amino acids. The ends lost 2 bases at V and 2 bases at J; junction bases unmatched: 2. Germline CDR1 reads SGHNT; CDR2 reads YYREEE (reference sequence). As DNA, the CDR3 is TGTGCCAGCAGCTTATGGACTAGCGCCTACAATGAGCAGTTCTTC. Translation gives CASSLWTSAYNEQFF.

The chain carries TRBV10-3 and TRBJ1-1; the match to TRBD1 covers 7 bases. The CDR3 has 16 amino acids. V gave up 3 bases and J gave up 2 bases; unmatched junction bases: 9. Per the germline V gene, CDR1 is ENHRY and CDR2 is SYGVKD. The CDR3 region has the DNA TGTGCCATCAGTGAACCGGTCCTAGGGGGCAACACTGAAGCTTTCTTT. This codes for CAISEPVLGGNTEAFF.

In its sample, this clone was seen a few times. The V and J genes are TRBV6-4 and TRBJ2-3, with D unclear. The CDR3 spans 15 residues. Germline V gives CDR1 MRHNA, CDR2 SNTAGT. V gave up 8 bases and J gave up 2 bases, with 17 bases separating them. The CDR3 loop reads CASSLMGSFTDTQYF. CDR3 in DNA: TGTGCCAGCTCGTTGATGGGCAGTTTCACAGATACGCAGTATTTT.

The rearrangement links TRBV5-1 to TRBJ2-3; D is uncertain. Germline assignment: CDR1 SGHRS and CDR2 YFSETQ. This CDR3 has 13 residues. V lost 0 bases and J 7 bases, leaving 9 bases between the germline ends. The CDR3 DNA reads TGCGCCAGCAGCTTGGCTCCTGACAATACGCAGTATTTT. It is translated as CASSLAPDNTQYF.

In this sample, this clone turned up once. The chain is built from TRBV28 and TRBJ2-7; 14 positions agree with TRBD2. The CDR3 has 15 residues. Germline CDR1 is MDHEN and CDR2 is SYDVKM. V gave up 6 bases and J gave up 7 bases; unmatched junction bases: 8. CDR3 residues: CASSRGLAGEGEQYF. CDR3 in DNA: TGTGCCAGCAGCCGGGGACTAGCGGGAGAAGGAGAGCAGTACTTC.

This chain links TRBV27 with TRBJ1-5, with D tentatively TRBD1 (6 bases). Trimming took off 9 bases at V and 5 bases at J, with 23 bases between the two ends. The CDR3 totals 16 residues. The germline V gene encodes CDR1 MNHEY and CDR2 SMNVEV (reference sequence). This chain's CDR3 is CASRPLGQSDDQPQHF. CDR3 in DNA: TGTGCCAGTAGACCGCTAGGACAGAGTGACGATCAGCCCCAGCATTTT.

This chain links TRBV19 with TRBJ2-7; D gene ambiguous. The CDR3 is 12 residues long. The V end lost 7 bases, the J end lost 0 bases, and 7 bases lay between the germline ends. CDR1 is LNHDA, CDR2 SQIVND, per germline (reference sequence). Here the CDR3 reads CASIVISYEQYF. The CDR3, as DNA: TGTGCCAGTATAGTCATCTCCTACGAGCAGTACTTC.

The genes are TRBV12-5 and TRBJ2-5, with TRBD1 matching 9 bases. The V segment lost 4 bases and the J segment 5 bases; nucleotides outside the gene matches: 17. This CDR3 has 18 amino acids. The V gene's germline CDR1 is LGHNT and CDR2 FRNRAP. CDR3 protein: CASGSPQGQGLIGETQYF. The CDR3 DNA reads TGTGCTAGTGGTTCACCCCAAGGACAGGGGCTAATCGGGGAGACCCAGTACTTC.

This CDR3 is CASSPPRDRGQWEQYF. CDR3 bases: TGTGCCAGCTCACCACCCCGGGACAGGGGGCAGTGGGAGCAGTACTTC. V is TRBV18 and J is TRBJ2-7, with 12 bases matching TRBD1. The junction had 7 bases not matched to a gene; V was cut back by 0 bases and J by 7 bases. The CDR3 spans 16 residues. CDR1 KGHSH and CDR2 LQKENI come from the germline V gene. The entire variable domain, with the rest obtained from reference TRBV18 and TRBJ2-7, is as follows: NAGVMQNPRHLVRRRGQEARLRCSPMKGHSHVYWYRQLPEEGLKFMVYLQKENIIDESGMPKERFSAEFPKEGPSILRIQQVVRGDSAAYFCASSPPRDRGQWEQYFGPGTRLTVT.

This clone occurred once. The V call is TRBV7-6, the J call TRBJ1-2; 7 bases are a match to TRBD1. V shed 4 bases, J shed 5 bases, and the junction held 13 bases outside the gene matches. The CDR3 has 16 amino acids. Germline CDR1 and CDR2: SGHVS and FNYEAQ. The CDR3 protein is CASSSARDRKRYGYTF. CDR3 DNA: TGTGCCAGCAGCTCTGCCCGGGACAGAAAACGATATGGCTACACCTTC.

The chain links TRBV5-5 to TRBJ1-4, with 8 nucleotides matching TRBD1. This CDR3 comprises 12 residues. After removal of 5 bases from V and 8 bases from J, the junction contained 2 bases not matched to a gene. Germline V gene lookup returns CDR1 SGHKS and CDR2 YYEKEE (reference sequence). The CDR3 spells CASSWTGEKLFF. The DNA of the CDR3 is TGTGCCAGCAGTTGGACAGGGGAAAAACTGTTTTTT.

The rearrangement joins TRBV4-1 to TRBJ2-7; no reliable D call. Looked up from germline, CDR1 is MGHRA and CDR2 is YSYEKL. The CDR3 has 15 amino acids. With 4 bases removed from V and 0 bases from J, the gap between germline ends came to 13 bases. DNA of the CDR3: TGCGCCAGCAGCCCCTCTACAGAGAACTCCTACGAGCAGTACTTC. The encoded protein is CASSPSTENSYEQYF.

This clone was seen once. The chain combines TRBV6-4 with TRBJ2-1; D may be TRBD2 (5 bases). Per germline, CDR1 MRHNA and CDR2 SNTAGT. The CDR3 is 18 residues long. The V and J ends lost 7 bases and 0 bases respectively, with 22 bases between them. This CDR3 is CASTHKRETRSSYNEQFF. CDR3 nucleotide sequence: TGTGCCAGCACCCACAAGAGGGAAACAAGGAGCTCCTACAATGAGCAGTTCTTC.

The rearrangement links TRBV12-5 to TRBJ2-1; 7 bases line up with TRBD2. Germline assignment: CDR1 LGHNT and CDR2 FRNRAP. The CDR3 sequence is 15 residues long. The J segment lost 4 bases and the V segment lost 3 bases, leaving 6 bases of the junction unmatched. CDR3 nucleotides: TGTGCTAGTGGTTTTCTACTAGCGCGTTACAATGAGCAGTTCTTC. This codes for CASGFLLARYNEQFF.

CDR3 sequence reads: CASRSSGGQPFEQYF. CDR3 bases: TGTGCCAGCAGATCATCAGGGGGCCAGCCTTTCGAGCAGTACTTC. The rearrangement uses TRBV7-8 and TRBJ2-7; 8 nucleotides align to TRBD1. Trimming took 6 bases from V and 6 from J; bases not matched to a gene: 13. From germline, CDR1 is SGHVS and CDR2 FQNEAQ. This CDR3 has 15 residues.

A single count supports this clone. The CDR3 region is CASSPKLAGGPKEQYF. The DNA of the CDR3 is TGTGCCAGCTCACCGAAATTAGCGGGAGGGCCAAAGGAACAGTACTTC. This chain connects TRBV18 to TRBJ2-7; 11 nucleotides align to TRBD2. Trimming cost V 3 bases and J 10 bases; bases outside gene matches: 14. The CDR3 consists of 16 residues. The germline gives CDR1 KGHSH, CDR2 LQKENI.

V and J are TRBV28 and TRBJ2-7, with 11 positions matching TRBD1. V dropped 5 bases and J dropped 2; count of bases not matched to a gene: 5. CDR1 and CDR2 (germline): MDHEN, SYDVKM. This CDR3 comprises 15 residues. CDR3 protein: CASSPPGQGAYEQYF. The CDR3 DNA reads as TGTGCCAGCAGTCCCCCGGGACAGGGGGCCTACGAGCAGTACTTC.

This clone has only a few counts. The chain carries TRBV11-2 and TRBJ1-2, with TRBD1 as a possible D gene (5 bases). There are 16 residues in the CDR3. The V and J ends lost 5 bases and 5 bases respectively, with 21 bases between them. Germline CDR1 reads SGHAT; CDR2 reads FQNNGV. The CDR3 DNA reads as TGTGCCAGCAGCCACTCACTGGGCAGGGTGAATTATGGCTACACCTTC. It translates to CASSHSLGRVNYGYTF. Filled out from reference TRBV11-2 and TRBJ1-2, the complete variable domain reads EAGVAQSPRYKIIEKRQSVAFWCNPISGHATLYWYQQILGQGPKLLIQFQNNGVVDDSQLPKDRFSAERLKGVDSTLKIQPAKLEDSAVYLCASSHSLGRVNYGYTFGSGTRLTVV.

This chain joins TRBV9 and TRBJ1-2, with TRBD1 matching 7 bases. V lost 2 bases and J lost 0; bases outside the gene matches: 4. Germline values: CDR1 SGDLS, CDR2 YYNGEE. The CDR3 is made up of 15 amino acids. Here the CDR3 reads CASSVRQGSNYGYTF. In DNA, the CDR3 is TGTGCCAGCAGCGTTCGACAGGGATCTAACTATGGCTACACCTTC.

This clone was counted once. The chain has TRBV7-6 and TRBJ2-7; 8 bases line up with TRBD1. The CDR3 consists of 14 residues. CDR1 is SGHVS, CDR2 FNYEAQ, per germline. The junction had 2 bases not matched to a gene; V was cut back by 1 base and J by 3 bases. The CDR3 nucleotides read TGTGCCAGCAGCTTAGAGGGACAGGTCTACGAGCAGTACTTC. Translating gives CASSLEGQVYEQYF.

This chain uses TRBV7-8 with TRBJ2-1; 7 positions agree with TRBD2. Germline CDR1 SGHVS, CDR2 FQNEAQ. With V trimmed by 5 bases and J by 13 bases, 8 bases remained unmatched. This CDR3 is 12 amino acids long. The CDR3 sequence: CASSPRAGVQFF. In DNA form, the CDR3 reads TGTGCCAGCAGCCCCCGGGCGGGGGTTCAGTTCTTC.

The V gene is TRBV19, the J gene TRBJ2-7; D possibly corresponds to TRBD1 (6 bases). CDR3 length equals 16 residues. In germline, CDR1 is LNHDA, CDR2 SQIVND (reference sequence). V gave up 5 bases and J gave up 3 bases, with 20 bases separating them. The CDR3 loop is CASSGIRDKPFYEQYF. The DNA for the CDR3 is TGTGCCAGTAGTGGGATCCGGGACAAACCATTCTACGAGCAGTACTTC.

The J gene is TRBJ2-5, the V gene TRBV30; 13 bases match TRBD2. The V and J ends lost 2 bases and 6 bases, in that order; junction bases with no gene match: 12. Germline V gene lookup returns CDR1 GTSNPN and CDR2 SVGIG (reference sequence). This CDR3 is built from 17 residues. The CDR3 DNA reads as TGTGCCTGGAGTCAGACTAGCGGGGGGCCGGGTAGAAAGACCCAGTACTTC. It is translated as CAWSQTSGGPGRKTQYF.

CDR3 in amino acids: CASSLGGAYTEAFF. For the CDR3, the DNA is TGTGCCAGCAGCCTAGGGGGCGCGTACACTGAAGCTTTCTTT. V usage is TRBV7-2 and J usage is TRBJ1-1, with 7 bases identical to TRBD1. Germline assignment: CDR1 SGHTA and CDR2 FQGNSA. This CDR3 comprises 14 residues. J gave up 3 bases and V 5 bases, and 6 bases lay outside the gene matches.

The chain uses TRBV6-5 and TRBJ2-1; D unresolved. V lost 6 bases, J lost 9 bases, and 12 bases lay in between. Germline V lookup: CDR1 MNHEY, CDR2 SVGAGI. CDR3 length: 12 residues. The CDR3 loop reads CASRPRSSEQFF. CDR3 DNA: TGTGCCAGCAGACCCCGGTCAAGTGAGCAGTTCTTC.